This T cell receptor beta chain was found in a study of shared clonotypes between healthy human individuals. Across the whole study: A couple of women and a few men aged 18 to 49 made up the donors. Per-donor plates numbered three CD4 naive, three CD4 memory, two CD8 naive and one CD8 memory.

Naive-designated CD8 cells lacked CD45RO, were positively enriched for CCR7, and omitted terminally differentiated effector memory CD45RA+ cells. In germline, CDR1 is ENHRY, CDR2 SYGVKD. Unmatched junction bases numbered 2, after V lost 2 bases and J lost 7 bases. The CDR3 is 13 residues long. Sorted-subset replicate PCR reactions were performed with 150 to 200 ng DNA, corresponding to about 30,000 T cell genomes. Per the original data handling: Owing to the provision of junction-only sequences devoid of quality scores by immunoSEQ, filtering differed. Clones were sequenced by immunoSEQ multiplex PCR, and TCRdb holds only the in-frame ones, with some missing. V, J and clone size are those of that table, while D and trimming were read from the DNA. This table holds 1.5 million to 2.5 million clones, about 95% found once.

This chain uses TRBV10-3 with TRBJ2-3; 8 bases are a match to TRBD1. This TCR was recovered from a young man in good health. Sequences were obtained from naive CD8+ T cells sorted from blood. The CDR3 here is CAISEGQGHTQYF. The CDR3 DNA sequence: TGTGCCATCAGTGAGGGACAGGGACATACGCAGTATTTT.